A selection of T cell receptor beta chains follows, all from one sample in a study of graft-versus-host responses after intestinal transplantation. Profiling relied on immunoSEQ multiplex PCR, and the TCRdb table lists in-frame clones only, not all of them. The sample gives under 100,000 clones, 90% of which show up once; 15% to 20% is in the top ten. The input for sequencing was PBMCs, taken approximately 420 days after intestinal transplant. Receptor source: a human patient who received an intestinal transplant, so some T cells may come from the graft donor. Both conserved end residues are trimmed from each CDR3. The order of the fields is V gene, J gene, CDR3 protein.

V: TRBV21-1
J: TRBJ1-1
CDR3: ASSKEVADLNTEAF

V: TRBV6-5
J: TRBJ1-1
CDR3: ASSPGGLRVRAF

V: TRBV4-1
J: TRBJ2-2
CDR3: ASGEREKRSSRVPGELF

V: TRBV27
J: TRBJ1-6
CDR3: ASSLTGQDSPLH

V: TRBV29-1
J: TRBJ1-2
CDR3: SVGQSNYGYT

V: TRBV4-1
J: TRBJ1-1
CDR3: ASSQEGTLMNTEAF

V: TRBV6-6
J: TRBJ1-1
CDR3: ASSPPGNTEAF

V: TRBV18
J: TRBJ1-4
CDR3: ASSPTTGSTNEKLF

V: TRBV9
J: TRBJ2-3
CDR3: ASSSPSSTDTQY

V: TRBV5-1
J: TRBJ1-2
CDR3: ASGVDGTPNPRGYT

V: TRBV18
J: TRBJ1-4
CDR3: ASSRASGNEKLF

V: TRBV7-9
J: TRBJ1-1
CDR3: ASSLEGAGAF

V: TRBV25-1
J: TRBJ1-2
CDR3: ASSGWDRVGYT

V: TRBV11-2
J: TRBJ1-1
CDR3: ASSLGQGADTEAF

V: TRBV5-8
J: TRBJ2-3
CDR3: ASSRGTDTQY

V: TRBV11-2
J: TRBJ1-6
CDR3: ASSSGPYNSPLH

V: TRBV4-1
J: TRBJ1-3
CDR3: ASSSGGAPGNTIY

V: TRBV18
J: TRBJ2-7
CDR3: ASSHGSYEQY

V: TRBV5-4
J: TRBJ2-4
CDR3: ASSLGLEAINIQY

V: TRBV6-1
J: TRBJ1-4
CDR3: ASSQNEKLF

V: TRBV7-3
J: TRBJ2-7
CDR3: ASSIPGTNEQY

V: TRBV4-1
J: TRBJ1-1
CDR3: ASSQDPPGAVGNTEAF

V: TRBV5-5
J: TRBJ1-2
CDR3: ASSLQVEQVRGYT

V: TRBV7-8
J: TRBJ1-1
CDR3: ASSPTLNGGAF

V: TRBV6-1
J: TRBJ1-3
CDR3: ASSVLGPGNTIY

V: TRBV14
J: TRBJ1-2
CDR3: ASSHRSLYGYT

V: TRBV9
J: TRBJ1-3
CDR3: ASSSQVHSGNTIY

V: TRBV5-1
J: TRBJ2-3
CDR3: ASSLEGQGATDTQY

V: TRBV5-7
J: TRBJ2-1
CDR3: ASSILTAYNEQF

V: TRBV5-1
J: TRBJ2-7
CDR3: ASSLAGTDFYEQY

V: TRBV5-1
J: -
CDR3: ASSFSGVEQY

V: TRBV7-6
J: TRBJ1-1
CDR3: ASSPTSPHGQGMGTEAF

V: TRBV19
J: TRBJ1-5
CDR3: ASSIVSGGSNQPQH